This T cell receptor beta chain was recovered during a study of T cells in Graves' hyperthyroidism and ophthalmopathy. Looking at the study overall: At initial diagnosis, before any treatment had begun, peripheral blood was obtained.

Study outcomes and limitations: By a 13 V-J model, ophthalmopathy was set apart from stable hyperthyroidism.

Thyroid ultrasound, orbital computed tomography, clinical symptoms, and serum thyroxine and TRAb underpinned diagnoses. PBMCs came from 10 ml fresh peripheral blood. This CDR3 contains 15 residues. The V segment lost 5 bases and the J segment 3 bases; nucleotides outside the gene matches: 9. Germline values: CDR1 MDHEN, CDR2 SYDVKM. Authors of the study amplified TCR beta CDR3 regions from RNA transcripts. HTBI primers were employed in a first-round RT-PCR of the TCR CDR3. TCRdb re-called the multiplex PCR reads through MiXCR, storing one row per CDR3 protein. The table shows hundreds of thousands of distinct CDR3 sequences, with roughly 20% occurring only once. Comments on this clonotype: Its antigen is still unknown.

The clonotype comes from a man younger than 45 with Graves' ophthalmopathy. This chain links TRBV28 with TRBJ2-7; TRBD2 matches at 8 bases. The sample comprised blood. CDR3 in amino acids: CASSTRLTSGYEQYF. DNA for the CDR3: TGTGCCAGCAGTACCCGGTTAACTAGCGGCTACGAGCAGTACTTC.